This TCR beta chain was recovered during a study of CD8 T cells in ankylosing spondylitis. Whole-study findings and limits: Reportedly, significant enrichment of disease-linked clones occurred in matched ankylosing spondylitis synovial fluid.

A single record per CDR3 protein comes from TCRdb applying MiXCR to the 5' RACE reads. The sample includes roughly 90,000 distinct CDR3 sequences, 8% to 10% of them seen just once. V gave up 2 bases and J gave up 12 bases; unmatched junction bases: 10. Germline CDR1 SGHAT, CDR2 FQNNGV. The CDR3 sequence is 14 residues long. As regards this clonotype: No antigen is known for it.

Sequenced input: blood, either unsorted or a sorted T cell fraction (not recorded which). V usage is TRBV11-2 and J usage is TRBJ2-1, with TRBD1 matching 7 bases. The sequence came from a male donor with ankylosing spondylitis or in good health (not recorded which). CDR3 protein: CASSLRWTGDAQFF. In nucleotides, the CDR3 is TGTGCCAGCAGCTTAAGATGGACAGGCGATGCGCAGTTCTTC.